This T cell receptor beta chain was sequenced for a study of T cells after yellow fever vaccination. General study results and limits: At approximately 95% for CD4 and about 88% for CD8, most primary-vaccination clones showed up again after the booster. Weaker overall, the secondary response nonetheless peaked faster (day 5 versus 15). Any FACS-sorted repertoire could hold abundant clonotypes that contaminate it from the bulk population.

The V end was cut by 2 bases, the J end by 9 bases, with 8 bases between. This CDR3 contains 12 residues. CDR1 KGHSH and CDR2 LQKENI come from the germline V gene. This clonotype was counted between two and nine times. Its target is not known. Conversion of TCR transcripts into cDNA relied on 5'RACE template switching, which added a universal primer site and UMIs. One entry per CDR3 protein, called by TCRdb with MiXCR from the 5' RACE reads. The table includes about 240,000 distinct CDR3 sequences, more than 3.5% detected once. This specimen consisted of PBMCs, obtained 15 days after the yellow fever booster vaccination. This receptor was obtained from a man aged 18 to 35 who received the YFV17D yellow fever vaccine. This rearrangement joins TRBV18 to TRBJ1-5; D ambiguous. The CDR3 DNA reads TGTGCCAGCTCACCAGATCAGGCGCCCCAGCATTTT. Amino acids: CASSPDQAPQHF.